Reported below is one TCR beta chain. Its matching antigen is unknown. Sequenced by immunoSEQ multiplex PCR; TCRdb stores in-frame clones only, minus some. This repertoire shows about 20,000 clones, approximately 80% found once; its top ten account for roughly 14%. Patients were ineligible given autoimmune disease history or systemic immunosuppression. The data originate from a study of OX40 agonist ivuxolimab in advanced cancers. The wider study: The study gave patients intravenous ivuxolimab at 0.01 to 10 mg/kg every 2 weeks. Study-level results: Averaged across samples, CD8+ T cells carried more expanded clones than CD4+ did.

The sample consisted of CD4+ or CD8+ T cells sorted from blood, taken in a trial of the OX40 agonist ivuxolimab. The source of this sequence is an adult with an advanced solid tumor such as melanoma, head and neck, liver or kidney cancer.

The CDR3 here is CASSLTSGSNEQFF. CDR3 bases: TGTGCCAGCAGTTTGACTAGCGGGAGCAATGAGCAGTTCTTC. The gene calls are TRBV27 and TRBJ2-1, with 12 positions matching TRBD2. Trimming at V came to 3 bases and at J to 6 bases, leaving 0 bases not matched to a gene. Germline CDR1 reads MNHEY; CDR2 reads SMNVEV (reference sequence). This CDR3 has 14 amino acids.